One and the same sample provided the 16 T cell receptor beta chains below, sequenced in a study of T cell responses to AZD1222 COVID-19 vaccine. Libraries were prepared by immunoSEQ multiplex PCR; TCRdb keeps only in-frame clonotypes and omits some of them. The sample lists about 120,000 clones; roughly 86% were seen once. Material: peripheral blood, obtained 28 days after the second AZD1222 dose. These receptors came from an adult who received the AZD1222 COVID-19 vaccine.

The chain employs TRBV7-2 and TRBJ2-1, with 7 nucleotides matching TRBD2. The CDR3 runs 15 residues. The V gene's germline CDR1 is SGHTA and CDR2 FQGNSA. Trimming took 2 bases from V and 3 from J; bases not matched to a gene: 4. CDR3 residues: CASSLRSGVYNEQFF. DNA for the CDR3: TGTGCCAGCAGCTTAAGGAGCGGGGTCTACAATGAGCAGTTCTTC.

This clone was observed a handful of times. The chain employs TRBV6-5 and TRBJ1-2; D is ambiguous. Germline loops: CDR1 MNHEY, CDR2 SVGAGI. CDR3 length equals 14 residues. V gave up 2 bases and J gave up 6 bases, with 13 bases separating them. The CDR3 spells CASSYRPGWDGYTF. The CDR3, as DNA: TGTGCCAGCAGTTACCGGCCCGGGTGGGATGGCTACACCTTC.

This clone was observed a few times. The genes are TRBV3-1 (or the pseudogene TRBV3-2) and TRBJ2-7; no clear D. V lost 4 bases and J 2 bases, leaving 6 bases between the germline ends. CDR3 size: 12 residues. Germline CDR1 and CDR2: LGHDT and YNNKEL (reference sequence). CDR3 protein: CASSPNTYEQYF. The CDR3 bases are TGTGCCAGCAGCCCCAACACCTACGAGCAGTACTTC.

The J gene is TRBJ1-2, the V gene TRBV11-2; TRBD1 aligns across 8 bases. From germline, CDR1 is SGHAT and CDR2 FQNNGV. The CDR3 consists of 12 residues. Trimming removed 5 bases from V and 6 bases from J; junction bases left unmatched: 2. The CDR3 protein is CASSQTGDGYTF. The CDR3 DNA reads as TGTGCCAGCAGCCAGACAGGGGATGGCTACACCTTC.

This chain links TRBV6-2 or TRBV6-3 with TRBJ1-2; D is undetermined. Trimming stripped 2 bases from V and 0 bases from J, with 7 bases between. The CDR3 is 14 amino acids. Germline values: CDR1 MNHEY, CDR2 SVGEGT. The CDR3 DNA is TGTGCCAGCAGTTACACTGGGCCTAACTATGGCTACACCTTC. It is translated as CASSYTGPNYGYTF.

The chain employs TRBV6-5 and TRBJ2-7, with D perhaps TRBD1 or TRBD2 (6 bases each). Looked up from germline, CDR1 is MNHEY and CDR2 is SVGAGI. With 6 bases removed from V and 4 bases from J, the gap between germline ends came to 13 bases. The CDR3 covers 13 residues. Here the CDR3 DNA reads TGTGCCAGCAGCCGGGGGCAAGGGTACGAGCAGTACTTC. Protein sequence: CASSRGQGYEQYF.

This clone appeared once. The chain uses TRBV3-1 (or the pseudogene TRBV3-2) and TRBJ1-6; TRBD1 matches 7 bases. CDR3 size: 13 residues. V was clipped by 5 bases and J by 14 bases; unmatched bases: 9. Germline-derived CDR1 and CDR2 are LGHDT and YNNKEL (reference sequence). The CDR3 region has the DNA TGTGCCAGCAGCGAAGGGGGCCAGGCGGCCCTCCACTTT. Its translation: CASSEGGQAALHF.

The V call is TRBV10-2, the J call TRBJ2-5; D call uncertain. V was pared by 7 bases and J by 5 bases, with 14 bases between. Germline CDR1 WSHSY, CDR2 SAAADI. The CDR3 consists of 13 residues. CDR3 nucleotide sequence: TGCGCCAGCAAAGGACGGGCCGGGGAGACCCAGTACTTC. Amino acids: CASKGRAGETQYF.

The CDR3 sequence: CASSHTSGGRYNEQFF. As DNA, the CDR3 is TGTGCCAGCAGCCATACTAGCGGGGGCCGTTACAATGAGCAGTTCTTC. The chain couples TRBV3-1 (or the pseudogene TRBV3-2) to TRBJ2-1, with 11 bases lining up with TRBD2. Germline CDR1 reads LGHDT; CDR2 reads YNNKEL (reference sequence). V gave up 3 bases and J gave up 4 bases; unmatched junction bases: 5. This CDR3 comprises 16 residues.

This chain joins TRBV4-3 and TRBJ2-2, with 8 bases lining up with TRBD1. Germline CDR1 reads LGHNA; CDR2 reads YSLEER. J lost 6 bases, V lost 0 bases, and 6 bases had no gene match. The CDR3 loop spans 16 amino acids. The CDR3 DNA sequence: TGCGCCAGCAGCCAAGACCGGACAGGGCCCGCCGGGGAGCTGTTTTTT. Translating it yields CASSQDRTGPAGELFF.

The chain joins TRBV12-5 to TRBJ2-5; D is perhaps TRBD1 (5 bases). Germline V gives CDR1 LGHNT, CDR2 FRNRAP. With 1 base removed from V and 9 bases from J, the gap between germline ends came to 12 bases. The CDR3 is 13 amino acids. CDR3 loop: CASGLGGLGAQYF. DNA of the CDR3: TGTGCTAGTGGTTTGGGGGGCCTAGGAGCCCAGTACTTC.

This clone was detected only a few times. The rearrangement joins TRBV3-1 (or the pseudogene TRBV3-2) to TRBJ2-1, with 8 bases matching TRBD2. Germline CDR1 reads LGHDT; CDR2 reads YNNKEL (reference sequence). Losses at the gene ends were 6 bases for V and 7 bases for J; bases not matched to a gene: 8. The CDR3 consists of 14 residues. The CDR3 is CASRAREGSNEQFF. The CDR3 nucleotides read TGTGCCAGCAGAGCACGGGAGGGGAGTAATGAGCAGTTCTTC.

V usage is TRBV21-1 and J usage is TRBJ2-3; the table's D call, TRBD2, has no DNA check behind it. TRBV21-1 is marked as a pseudogene. CDR3 size: 16 residues. In nucleotides, the CDR3 is TGTGCCAGCAGCCTCCGGACCATTCCGGGGGGAGATACGCAGTATTTT. As protein: CASSLRTIPGGDTQYF.

The V and J genes are TRBV4-3 and TRBJ1-2; tentatively, D is TRBD1 (6 bases). V was shortened by 1 base and J by 4 bases, with 13 bases between the two germline ends. The germline CDR1 and CDR2 sequences are LGHNA and YSLEER. This CDR3 region has 15 residues. The CDR3 sequence: CASSQGGGTSYGYTF. The CDR3 DNA follows: TGCGCCAGCAGCCAAGGGGGGGGCACTAGCTATGGCTACACCTTC.

This chain links TRBV18 with TRBJ2-2, with 9 bases fitting TRBD2. The CDR3 runs 18 residues. V shed 3 bases, J shed 2 bases, and the junction held 10 bases outside the gene matches. Looked up from germline, CDR1 is KGHSH and CDR2 is LQKENI. CDR3 in amino acids: CASSPTGAGGTNTGELFF. DNA for the CDR3: TGTGCCAGCTCACCGACTGGAGCGGGGGGAACAAACACCGGGGAGCTGTTTTTT.

V is TRBV7-8 and J is TRBJ1-1, with a weak D call TRBD1 (5 bases). Trimming took 6 bases from V and 12 from J, leaving 17 bases between them. This CDR3 is built from 12 residues. Germline V CDR1 and CDR2: SGHVS, FQNEAQ. CDR3 nucleotides: TGTGCCAGCAGTCGGCGTGGGGAGGGGCCTTTCTTT. This codes for CASSRRGEGPFF.